Following are 9 T cell receptor beta chains from one sample sequenced in a study of spatial heterogeneity in lung cancer. The time point is: blood at routine non-recurrence follow-up after resection. No cell sorting; template was whole RNA from tumor, lung tissue or PBMC. TCRdb analysed the 5' RACE reads with MiXCR anew, one entry per CDR3 protein. The sample contains more than 25,000 distinct CDR3 sequences, around 6% of which appear only once. The material sequenced was PBMCs, taken at follow-up. Receptors were obtained from a male donor with early-stage non-small cell lung cancer.

By its share, this clonotype is medium-sized (0.01 to 0.1%). The chain carries TRBV29-1 and TRBJ1-2; D call uncertain. Germline V CDR1 and CDR2: SQVTM, ANQGSEA. V gave up 7 bases and J gave up 2 bases, with 8 bases separating them. This CDR3 region has 11 residues. Here the CDR3 DNA reads TGCAGCGCCGGAACCAACTATGGCTACACCTTC. The encoded protein is CSAGTNYGYTF.

V and J are TRBV6-5 and TRBJ2-3; no firm D call. V shed 3 bases and J shed 8 bases, with 9 bases lying between them. This CDR3 has 12 residues. The germline V gene encodes CDR1 MNHEY and CDR2 SVGAGI. CDR3 sequence reads: CASSYLSGTQYF. CDR3 DNA: TGTGCCAGCAGTTATTTATCGGGTACGCAGTATTTT.

This clonotype was detected ten times or more. V gene TRBV20-1 combines with J gene TRBJ2-2, with D unresolved. This CDR3 region has 15 residues. Deletions cut 0 bases from V and 0 bases from J, with 8 bases between. Germline V gives CDR1 DFQATT, CDR2 SNEGSKA (reference sequence). DNA for the CDR3: TGCAGTGCTAGAGACTCTGATCCGAACACCGGGGAGCTGTTTTTT. Amino acids: CSARDSDPNTGELFF.

This clonotype turned up a few times. The rearrangement joins TRBV6-2 or TRBV6-3 to TRBJ1-2; no clear D. The CDR3 has 13 residues. Trimming removed 8 bases from V and 6 bases from J, with 16 bases in between. CDR1 and CDR2 (germline): MNHEY, SVGEGT. CDR3 nucleotides: TGTGCCAGCCGACGCCAGGACCTGGATGGCTACACCTTC. It encodes CASRRQDLDGYTF.

This clonotype was counted at least ten times. The chain combines TRBV7-3 with TRBJ1-5; tentatively, D is TRBD1 (6 bases). The V end was cut by 5 bases, the J end by 6 bases, with 11 bases between. The CDR3 is 13 amino acids. Germline CDR1 and CDR2: SGHTA and FQGTGA. CDR3 sequence: CASSQGSGQPQHF. The CDR3 nucleotides read TGTGCCAGCAGCCAGGGGTCTGGTCAGCCCCAGCATTTT.

The J gene is TRBJ2-2, the V gene TRBV5-1; 10 nucleotides align to TRBD2. This CDR3 has 15 residues. Germline lookup yields CDR1 SGHRS and CDR2 YFSETQ. J lost 4 bases, V lost 4 bases, and 4 bases had no gene match. DNA of the CDR3: TGCGCCAGCAGCGCCGCTAGCGGGAGCACCGGGGAGCTGTTTTTT. Translated, it gives CASSAASGSTGELFF.

This clonotype was detected many times. The V call is TRBV12-5, the J call TRBJ1-5, with a possible D match to TRBD1 (5 bases). The CDR3 runs 12 residues. Germline V gives CDR1 LGHNT, CDR2 FRNRAP. Trimming left V 8 bases short and J 5 bases short, with 10 bases between. CDR3 protein: CASRGVDQPQHF. CDR3 bases: TGTGCTAGTAGAGGGGTGGATCAGCCCCAGCATTTT.

This clonotype has a handful of counts. V gene TRBV20-1 combines with J gene TRBJ1-2, with 8 nucleotides matching TRBD1. The length of the CDR3 is 14 residues. V was clipped by 6 bases and J by 3 bases; unmatched bases: 9. CDR1 and CDR2 from the germline V gene are DFQATT and SNEGSKA (reference sequence). CDR3 loop: CSAEDREAYYGYTF. In nucleotides, the CDR3 is TGCAGTGCAGAGGACAGGGAGGCTTACTATGGCTACACCTTC.

The V call is TRBV12-2, the J call TRBJ1-2. TRBV12-2 is a pseudogene segment. The CDR3 runs to 12 residues. DNA for the CDR3: TGTGCAAGTCGCTTAGTGGCGGCTGGCTACACCTTC. Translated: CASRLVAAGYTF.